These 13 T cell receptor beta chains share one sample of origin, sequenced in a study of CD8 T cells in ankylosing spondylitis. TCRdb re-analysed the 5' RACE reads in MiXCR, keeping a single row per CDR3 protein. Counted here are nearly 250,000 distinct CDR3 sequences, 30% to 40% occurring once; the ten biggest clones make up roughly 4.2%. Sequenced input: blood, either unsorted or a sorted T cell fraction (not recorded which). These receptors were collected from a male donor with ankylosing spondylitis or in good health (not recorded which).

This clonotype was found a few times. The chain has TRBV12-3 or TRBV12-4 and TRBJ2-7, with a weak D call TRBD2 (5 bases). V was shortened by 5 bases and J by 5 bases, with 22 bases between the two germline ends. CDR3 length: 16 amino acids. CDR3 region: CASSIETSFLEDEQYF. The CDR3 bases are TGTGCCAGCAGTATTGAAACTAGTTTTTTAGAGGACGAGCAGTACTTC.

The V call is TRBV20-1, the J call TRBJ1-5; D not certain. This CDR3 spans 13 amino acids. Germline CDR1 and CDR2: DFQATT and SNEGSKA (reference sequence). With 3 bases removed from V and 3 bases from J, the gap between germline ends came to 9 bases. In DNA form, the CDR3 reads TGCAGTGCTAGTACCGTTAACAATCAGCCCCAGCATTTT. Translating it yields CSASTVNNQPQHF.

The chain links TRBV5-1 to TRBJ1-1, with 10 bases fitting TRBD1. The V gene end was trimmed by 4 bases and the J gene end by 5 bases; junction bases not matched to a gene: 5. Per germline, CDR1 SGHRS and CDR2 YFSETQ. This CDR3 has 14 residues. In DNA, the CDR3 is TGCGCCAGCAGCACGGGACAGGGGACGACTGAAGCTTTCTTT. As protein: CASSTGQGTTEAFF.

V usage is TRBV3-1 and J usage is TRBJ1-2, with no clear D. Trimming took 1 base from V and 5 from J, leaving 11 bases between them. This CDR3 is 14 amino acids long. Germline CDR1 reads LGHDT; CDR2 reads YNNKEL (reference sequence). The chain's CDR3 is CASSQVDVAYGYTF. CDR3 DNA: TGTGCCAGCAGCCAAGTCGATGTGGCTTATGGCTACACCTTC.

V usage is TRBV15 and J usage is TRBJ1-5; D is unclear. The CDR3 contains 12 residues. Germline V gives CDR1 LNHNV, CDR2 YYDKDF (reference sequence). V was clipped by 0 bases and J by 4 bases, with 1 base between them. CDR3 in DNA: TGTGCCACCAGCAGAGAGAATCAGCCCCAGCATTTT. This translates into CATSRENQPQHF.

This clonotype has more than one count but fewer than ten. The chain recombines TRBV10-3 with TRBJ2-7; D is uncertain. In germline, CDR1 is ENHRY, CDR2 SYGVKD. The CDR3 contains 14 residues. Trimming removed 0 bases at V and 3 bases at J, with 9 bases between. CDR3 sequence: CAISESVGYYEQYF. In DNA, the CDR3 is TGTGCCATCAGTGAGTCGGTGGGATACTACGAGCAGTACTTC.

This clonotype was seen more than once but under ten times. The rearrangement joins TRBV7-2 to TRBJ2-1; TRBD2 agrees at 10 bases. The germline V gene encodes CDR1 SGHTA and CDR2 FQGNSA. This CDR3 contains 15 residues. The trim removed 5 bases at V and 6 bases at J, leaving 7 bases unmatched. The CDR3, as DNA: TGTGCCAGCAGCGACCTAGCGGGGGTTCTCAATGAGCAGTTCTTC. Encoded protein: CASSDLAGVLNEQFF.

This rearrangement joins TRBV20-1 to TRBJ2-7; TRBD1 or TRBD2 may be the D gene (6 bases each). Looked up from germline, CDR1 is DFQATT and CDR2 is SNEGSKA (reference sequence). Between the trimmed V and J ends, which lost 3 bases and 5 bases, there was a span of 11 bases. The CDR3 is 12 amino acids. The CDR3 loop reads CSASGGRNEQYF. CDR3 in DNA: TGCAGTGCTAGTGGGGGGCGAAACGAGCAGTACTTC.

In its sample, this clonotype was seen a few times. The V gene is TRBV12-3 or TRBV12-4, the J gene TRBJ2-2, with D uncertain. CDR3 size: 15 residues. Trimming removed 1 base from V and 3 bases from J, with 9 bases in between. The CDR3, as DNA: TGTGCCAGCAGTTTAGGGGCTACCGACACCGGGGAGCTGTTTTTT. Protein product: CASSLGATDTGELFF.

V and J are TRBV20-1 and TRBJ2-2; 7 positions match TRBD1. CDR3 size: 16 residues. Trimming at V came to 3 bases and at J to 1 base, leaving 8 bases not matched to a gene. CDR1 and CDR2 from the germline V gene are DFQATT and SNEGSKA (reference sequence). The CDR3, as DNA: TGCAGTGCTAGGGGACAGATACCTATGAACACCGGGGAGCTGTTTTTT. It specifies CSARGQIPMNTGELFF.

A few counts support this clonotype. The chain is built from TRBV20-1 and TRBJ2-7; 7 bases map to TRBD1. Per the germline V gene, CDR1 is DFQATT and CDR2 is SNEGSKA (reference sequence). This CDR3 has 13 residues. V lost 4 bases to trimming and J lost 2 bases; unmatched junction nucleotides: 5. CDR3 residues: CSATGQRPYEQYF. DNA for the CDR3: TGCAGTGCTACGGGACAGCGGCCCTACGAGCAGTACTTC.

The sample holds a few counts of this clonotype. The chain links TRBV20-1 to TRBJ2-7; 7 bases map to TRBD1. CDR1 and CDR2 from the germline V gene are DFQATT and SNEGSKA (reference sequence). This CDR3 has 15 residues. Trimming at V came to 6 bases and at J to 6 bases, leaving 17 bases not matched to a gene. CDR3 loop: CSAYRPGTVRGEQYF. The CDR3 DNA sequence: TGCAGTGCCTACCGCCCCGGGACAGTTAGAGGCGAGCAGTACTTC.

The chain couples TRBV7-3 to TRBJ2-2, with D possibly being TRBD1 or TRBD2 (5 bases each). Germline CDR1 SGHTA, CDR2 FQGTGA. CDR3 length equals 16 residues. Trimming removed 5 bases at V and 4 bases at J, with 17 bases between. The CDR3 DNA sequence: TGTGCCAGCAGCCCGAGTCCGGGGCTGAGCACCGGGGAGCTGTTTTTT. Amino acid sequence: CASSPSPGLSTGELFF.